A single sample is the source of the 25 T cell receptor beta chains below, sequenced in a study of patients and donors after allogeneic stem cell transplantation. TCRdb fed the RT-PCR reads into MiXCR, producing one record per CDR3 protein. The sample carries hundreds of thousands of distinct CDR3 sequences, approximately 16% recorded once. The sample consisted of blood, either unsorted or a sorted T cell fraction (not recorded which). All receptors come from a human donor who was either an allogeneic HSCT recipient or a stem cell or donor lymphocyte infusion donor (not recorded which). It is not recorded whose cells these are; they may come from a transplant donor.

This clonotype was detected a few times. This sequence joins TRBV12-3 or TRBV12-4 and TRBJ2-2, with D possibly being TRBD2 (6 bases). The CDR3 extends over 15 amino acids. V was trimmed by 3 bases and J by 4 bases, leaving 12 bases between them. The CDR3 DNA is TGTGCCAGCAGTTTTAGGAGGGTTGGCACCGGGGAGCTGTTTTTT. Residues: CASSFRRVGTGELFF.

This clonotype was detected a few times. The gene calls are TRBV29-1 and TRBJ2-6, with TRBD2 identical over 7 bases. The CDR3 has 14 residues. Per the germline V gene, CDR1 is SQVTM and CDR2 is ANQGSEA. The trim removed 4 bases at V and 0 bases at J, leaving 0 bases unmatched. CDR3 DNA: TGCAGCGTTGGGGAGGGCTCTGGGGCCAACGTCCTGACTTTC. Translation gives CSVGEGSGANVLTF.

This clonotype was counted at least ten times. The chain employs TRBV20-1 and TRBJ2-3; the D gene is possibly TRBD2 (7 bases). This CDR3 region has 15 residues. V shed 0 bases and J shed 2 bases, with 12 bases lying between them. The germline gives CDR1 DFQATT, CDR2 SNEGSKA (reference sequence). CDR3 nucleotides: TGCAGTGCTAGAGAAAGCGGGACACACACAGATACGCAGTATTTT. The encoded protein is CSARESGTHTDTQYF.

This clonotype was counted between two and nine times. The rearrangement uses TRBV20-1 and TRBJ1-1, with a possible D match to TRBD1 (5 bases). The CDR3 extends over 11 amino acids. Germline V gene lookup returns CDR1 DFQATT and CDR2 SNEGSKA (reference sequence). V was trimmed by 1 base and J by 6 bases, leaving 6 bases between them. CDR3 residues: CSARGGAEAFF. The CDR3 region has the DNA TGCAGTGCTAGAGGGGGGGCTGAAGCTTTCTTT.

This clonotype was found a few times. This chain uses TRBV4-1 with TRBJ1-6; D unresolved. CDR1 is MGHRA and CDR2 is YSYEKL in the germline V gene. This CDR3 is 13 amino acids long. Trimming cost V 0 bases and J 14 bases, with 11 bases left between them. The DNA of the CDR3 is TGCGCCAGCAGCCAAGACCACCTCGAGACCCTCCACTTT. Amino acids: CASSQDHLETLHF.

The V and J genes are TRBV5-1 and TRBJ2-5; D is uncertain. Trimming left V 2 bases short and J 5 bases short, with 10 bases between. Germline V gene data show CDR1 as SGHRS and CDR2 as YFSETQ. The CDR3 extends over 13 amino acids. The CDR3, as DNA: TGCGCCAGCAGCTTTACAGCACGGGAGACCCAGTACTTC. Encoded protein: CASSFTARETQYF. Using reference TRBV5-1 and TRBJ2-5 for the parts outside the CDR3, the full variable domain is KAGVTQTPRYLIKTRGQQVTLSCSPISGHRSVSWYQQTPGQGLQFLFEYFSETQRNKGNFPGRFSGRQFSNSRSEMNVSTLELGDSALYLCASSFTARETQYFGPGTRLLVL.

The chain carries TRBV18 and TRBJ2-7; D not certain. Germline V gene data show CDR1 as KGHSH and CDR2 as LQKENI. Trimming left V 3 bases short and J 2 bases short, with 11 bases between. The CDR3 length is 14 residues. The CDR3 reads CASSPVAPTYEQYF. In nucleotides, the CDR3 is TGTGCCAGCTCACCCGTCGCCCCTACCTACGAGCAGTACTTC.

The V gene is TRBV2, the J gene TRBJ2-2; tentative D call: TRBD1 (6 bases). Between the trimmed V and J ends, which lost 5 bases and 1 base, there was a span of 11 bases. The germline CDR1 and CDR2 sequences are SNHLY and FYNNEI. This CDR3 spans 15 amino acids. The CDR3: CASSRGHLNTGELFF. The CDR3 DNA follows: TGTGCCAGCAGTAGGGGACATTTGAACACCGGGGAGCTGTTTTTT.

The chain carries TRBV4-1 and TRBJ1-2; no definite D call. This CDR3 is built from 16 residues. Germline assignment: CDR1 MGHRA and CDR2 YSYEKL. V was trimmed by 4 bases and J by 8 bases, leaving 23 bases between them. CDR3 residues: CASSPTKILGNWGYTF. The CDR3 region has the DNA TGCGCCAGCAGCCCAACCAAGATATTAGGTAACTGGGGCTACACCTTC.

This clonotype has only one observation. CDR3 amino acids: CASSRREVGDYNEQFF. Written as DNA, the CDR3 is TGTGCCAGCTCCCGTCGGGAGGTCGGGGACTACAATGAGCAGTTCTTC. This sequence joins TRBV11-2 and TRBJ2-1; TRBD2 agrees at 7 bases. The junction had 13 bases not matched to a gene; V was cut back by 8 bases and J by 3 bases. The CDR3 is made up of 16 amino acids. Per germline, CDR1 SGHAT and CDR2 FQNNGV.

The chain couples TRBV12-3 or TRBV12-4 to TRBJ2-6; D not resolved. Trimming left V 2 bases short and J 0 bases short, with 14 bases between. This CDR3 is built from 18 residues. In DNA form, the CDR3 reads TGTGCCAGCAGTTTATATTTGGCGGCACGCTCTGGGGCCAACGTCCTGACTTTC. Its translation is CASSLYLAARSGANVLTF.

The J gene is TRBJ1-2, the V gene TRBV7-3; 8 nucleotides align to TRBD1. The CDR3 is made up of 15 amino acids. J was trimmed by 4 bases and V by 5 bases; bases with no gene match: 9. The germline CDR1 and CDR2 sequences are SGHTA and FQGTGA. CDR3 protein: CASSPGGSLVYGYTF. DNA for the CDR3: TGTGCCAGCAGCCCAGGGGGCAGTCTTGTCTATGGCTACACCTTC. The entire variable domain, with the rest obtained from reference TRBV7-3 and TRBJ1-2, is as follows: GAGVSQTPSNKVTEKGKYVELRCDPISGHTALYWYRQSLGQGPEFLIYFQGTGAADDSGLPNDRFFAVRPEGSVSTLKIQRTERGDSAVYLCASSPGGSLVYGYTFGSGTRLTVV.

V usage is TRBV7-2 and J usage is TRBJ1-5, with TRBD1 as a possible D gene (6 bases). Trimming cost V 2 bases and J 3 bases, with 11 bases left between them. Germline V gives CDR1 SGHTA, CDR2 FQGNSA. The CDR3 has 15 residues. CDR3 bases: TGTGCCAGCAGCTTAACAGGGCCCTACAATCAGCCCCAGCATTTT. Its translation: CASSLTGPYNQPQHF. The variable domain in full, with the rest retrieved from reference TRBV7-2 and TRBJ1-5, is GAGVSQSPSNKVTEKGKDVELRCDPISGHTALYWYRQSLGQGLEFLIYFQGNSAPDKSGLPSDRFSAERTGGSVSTLTIQRTQQEDSAVYLCASSLTGPYNQPQHFGDGTRLSIL.

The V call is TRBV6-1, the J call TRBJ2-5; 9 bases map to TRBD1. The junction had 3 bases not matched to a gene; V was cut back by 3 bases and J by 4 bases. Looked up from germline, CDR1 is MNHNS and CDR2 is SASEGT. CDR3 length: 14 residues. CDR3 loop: CASSENRGLETQYF. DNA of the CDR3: TGTGCCAGCAGTGAGAACAGGGGGCTAGAGACCCAGTACTTC.

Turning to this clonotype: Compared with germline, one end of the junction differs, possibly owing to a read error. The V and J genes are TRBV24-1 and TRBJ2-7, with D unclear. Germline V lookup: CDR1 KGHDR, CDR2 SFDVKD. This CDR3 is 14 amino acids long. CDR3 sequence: CAASDSRASYEQYF. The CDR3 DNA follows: TGTGCCGCCAGTGATTCCCGGGCCTCCTACGAGCAGTACTTC.

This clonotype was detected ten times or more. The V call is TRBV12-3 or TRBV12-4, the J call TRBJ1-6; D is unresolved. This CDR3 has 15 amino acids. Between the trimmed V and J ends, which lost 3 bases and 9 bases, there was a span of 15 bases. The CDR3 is CASSFGPPAGSPLHF. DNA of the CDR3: TGTGCCAGCAGTTTCGGACCCCCTGCTGGTTCACCCCTCCACTTT.

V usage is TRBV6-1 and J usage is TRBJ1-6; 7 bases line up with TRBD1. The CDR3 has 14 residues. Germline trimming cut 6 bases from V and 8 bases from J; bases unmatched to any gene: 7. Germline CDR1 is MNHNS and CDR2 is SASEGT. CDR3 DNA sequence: TGTGCCAGCAGACCGACAGGGAACCATTCACCCCTCCACTTT. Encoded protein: CASRPTGNHSPLHF.

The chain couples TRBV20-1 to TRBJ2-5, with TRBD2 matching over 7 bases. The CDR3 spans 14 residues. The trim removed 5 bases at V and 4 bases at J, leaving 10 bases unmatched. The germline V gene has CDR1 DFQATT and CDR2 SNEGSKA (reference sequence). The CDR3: CSAPSGILRETQYF. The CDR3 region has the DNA TGCAGTGCTCCCAGCGGGATTCTTCGAGAGACCCAGTACTTC.

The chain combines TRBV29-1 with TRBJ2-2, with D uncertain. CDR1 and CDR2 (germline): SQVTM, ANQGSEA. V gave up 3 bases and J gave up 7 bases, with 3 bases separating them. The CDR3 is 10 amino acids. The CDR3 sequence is CSVDLGELFF. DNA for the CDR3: TGCAGCGTTGACCTCGGGGAGCTGTTTTTT.

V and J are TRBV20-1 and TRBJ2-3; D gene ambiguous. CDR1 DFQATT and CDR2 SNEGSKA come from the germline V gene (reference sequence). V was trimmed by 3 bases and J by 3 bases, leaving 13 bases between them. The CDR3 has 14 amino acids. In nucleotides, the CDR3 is TGCAGTGCTAGCTGGGTCTCCGGGACAGATACGCAGTATTTT. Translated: CSASWVSGTDTQYF.

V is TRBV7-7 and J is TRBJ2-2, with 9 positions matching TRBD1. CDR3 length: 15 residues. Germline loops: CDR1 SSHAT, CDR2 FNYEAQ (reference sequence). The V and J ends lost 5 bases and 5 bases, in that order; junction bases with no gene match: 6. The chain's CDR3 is CASSGTGRGTGELFF. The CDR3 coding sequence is TGTGCCAGCAGCGGGACAGGGCGAGGGACCGGGGAGCTGTTTTTT.

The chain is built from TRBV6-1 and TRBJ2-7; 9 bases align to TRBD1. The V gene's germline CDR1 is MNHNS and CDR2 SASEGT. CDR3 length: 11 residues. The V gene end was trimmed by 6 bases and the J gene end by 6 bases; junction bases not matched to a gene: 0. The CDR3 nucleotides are TGTGCCAGCAGGGACAGGGGCGAGCAGTACTTC. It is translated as CASRDRGEQYF.

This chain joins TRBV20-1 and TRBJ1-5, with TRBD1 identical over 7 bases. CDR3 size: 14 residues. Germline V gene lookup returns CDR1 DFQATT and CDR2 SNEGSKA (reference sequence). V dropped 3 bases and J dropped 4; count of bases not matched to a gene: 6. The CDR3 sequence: CSAREGAQNQPQHF. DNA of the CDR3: TGCAGTGCTAGGGAGGGGGCACAAAATCAGCCCCAGCATTTT.

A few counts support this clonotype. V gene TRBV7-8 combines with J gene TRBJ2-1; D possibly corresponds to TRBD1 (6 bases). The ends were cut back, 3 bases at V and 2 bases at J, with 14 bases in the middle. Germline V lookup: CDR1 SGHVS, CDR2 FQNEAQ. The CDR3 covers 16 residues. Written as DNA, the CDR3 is TGTGCCAGCAGCTTGGACAGATGGGATCCCTACAATGAGCAGTTCTTC. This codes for CASSLDRWDPYNEQFF.

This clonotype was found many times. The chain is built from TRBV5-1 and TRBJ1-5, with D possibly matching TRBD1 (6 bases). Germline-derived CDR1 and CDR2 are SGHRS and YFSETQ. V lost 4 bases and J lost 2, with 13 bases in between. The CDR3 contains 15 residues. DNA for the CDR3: TGCGCCAGCAGCCAGGGGCTGGGGGGCAATCAGCCCCAGCATTTT. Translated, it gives CASSQGLGGNQPQHF.